This TCR beta chain was identified in a study of cytomegalovirus exposure and HLA in healthy donors. Findings of the study overall: What TCR beta sequences reportedly achieved was accurate prediction of HLA-A and HLA-B alleles in most subjects. Being productive about 87% or about 30% of the time was typical of most TCR beta V segments in an earlier analysis. In a later analysis, productive TCRs from donors in an Asian-associated ancestry cluster reportedly carried fewer N-insertions than the cohort mean. Follow-up analysis found HLA locus-dependent TCR association rates, highest for DRB1 and lowest for HLA-C.

Germline CDR1 is SGHRS and CDR2 is YFSETQ. The CDR3 spans 15 residues. The V segment lost 4 bases and the J segment 8 bases; nucleotides outside the gene matches: 8. This clone was counted a single time. The antigen is not known. It was with 60 Vbeta and 13 Jbeta primers that the PCR ran. The table came from immunoSEQ multiplex PCR; TCRdb's copy has only in-frame clones and leaves some out. The table has under 200,000 clones, around 79% seen once. Sequencing was performed on PBMCs. The J gene is TRBJ2-1, the V gene TRBV5-1; 11 positions match TRBD2. The sequence came from a woman aged 25 to 39 in good health and CMV-seropositive. The CDR3 DNA is TGCGCCAGCAGCCCGGACGGGACTAGCGGTTATGAGCAGTTCTTC. Protein product: CASSPDGTSGYEQFF.